One sample yielded the 8 T cell receptor beta chains listed below, sequenced in a study of blood T cell repertoires in COVID-19 (dated by TCRdb to 2018 to 2021). Library creation used the immunoSEQ multiplex PCR assay. TCRdb re-hosts the immuneACCESS table, in-frame sequences only. Its copies lack some clones; in the studies checked, an unresolved V gene accounts for under half of them, and the cause for the rest is not known. The sample table contains 110,000 or so clones; only one count was recorded for 75% to 90% of them. Around 8% of the sample lies in the top ten. Specimen: peripheral blood. The source is a woman aged 40 to 50 with acute or convalescent COVID-19.

The gene calls are TRBV6-2 or TRBV6-3 and TRBJ2-1, with TRBD2 identical over 7 bases. The CDR3 has 18 amino acids. Germline CDR1 reads MNHEY; CDR2 reads SVGEGT. V shed 5 bases and J 1 base; nucleotides not matched to a gene: 14. The CDR3 region is CASSSPREGRGSYNEQFF. The DNA of the CDR3 is TGTGCCAGCAGTAGTCCCAGGGAGGGCCGGGGGTCCTACAATGAGCAGTTCTTC.

The table lists this clone with a count of one. The rearrangement links TRBV5-1 to TRBJ2-1; 8 bases fit TRBD1. Germline trimming cut 3 bases from V and 6 bases from J; bases unmatched to any gene: 5. This CDR3 is built from 14 residues. Germline CDR1 is SGHRS and CDR2 is YFSETQ. The CDR3 region is CASSWTGFGNEQFF. In DNA form, the CDR3 reads TGCGCCAGCAGCTGGACAGGGTTCGGCAATGAGCAGTTCTTC. The full variable domain, in which reference TRBV5-1 and TRBJ2-1 provide the parts outside the CDR3, is KAGVTQTPRYLIKTRGQQVTLSCSPISGHRSVSWYQQTPGQGLQFLFEYFSETQRNKGNFPGRFSGRQFSNSRSEMNVSTLELGDSALYLCASSWTGFGNEQFFGPGTRLTVL.

This clone was counted a single time. The chain is built from TRBV5-1 and TRBJ1-4, with D maybe TRBD1 (5 bases). V was clipped by 4 bases and J by 2 bases, with 9 bases between them. Germline lookup yields CDR1 SGHRS and CDR2 YFSETQ. The CDR3 runs to 14 residues. The CDR3 sequence is CASSPGGTNEKLFF. The CDR3 coding sequence is TGCGCCAGCAGCCCCGGGGGTACTAATGAAAAACTGTTTTTT. Full variable domain (remainder filled in from reference TRBV5-1 and TRBJ1-4): KAGVTQTPRYLIKTRGQQVTLSCSPISGHRSVSWYQQTPGQGLQFLFEYFSETQRNKGNFPGRFSGRQFSNSRSEMNVSTLELGDSALYLCASSPGGTNEKLFFGSGTQLSVL.

This clone has more than one count but fewer than ten. V usage is TRBV6-5 and J usage is TRBJ1-1, with 7 positions matching TRBD1. V shed 4 bases and J 11 bases; nucleotides not matched to a gene: 10. This CDR3 region has 13 residues. From germline, CDR1 is MNHEY and CDR2 SVGAGI. The CDR3 sequence: CASSSGTALEAFF. The CDR3 bases are TGTGCCAGCAGTTCCGGGACAGCCCTAGAGGCTTTCTTT.

This sequence joins TRBV19 and TRBJ1-6; D is ambiguous. Trimming pared 4 bases from V and 3 bases from J, leaving 22 bases between. This CDR3 has 19 residues. Germline CDR1 and CDR2: LNHDA and SQIVND (reference sequence). The CDR3 protein is CASSNSGFNRRNYNSPLHF. DNA for the CDR3: TGTGCCAGTAGTAATAGCGGTTTTAACCGGCGAAACTATAATTCACCCCTCCACTTT.

The genes are TRBV4-3 and TRBJ2-5, with TRBD2 matching 14 bases. This CDR3 is 18 amino acids long. Germline loops: CDR1 LGHNA, CDR2 YSLEER. V lost 4 bases and J lost 0; bases outside the gene matches: 7. CDR3 sequence: CASSPIGLAGGNQETQYF. CDR3 nucleotides: TGCGCCAGCAGCCCGATAGGACTAGCGGGGGGCAACCAAGAGACCCAGTACTTC.

V is TRBV6-5 and J is TRBJ1-2; D perhaps matches TRBD1 (6 bases). In germline, CDR1 is MNHEY, CDR2 SVGAGI. V dropped 3 bases and J dropped 3 bases, with 14 bases sitting between them. There are 15 residues in the CDR3. The CDR3 region has the DNA TGTGCCAGCAGTTATTTCTCAGGGGTCGACTATGGCTACACCTTC. Protein: CASSYFSGVDYGYTF.

The genes are TRBV5-1 and TRBJ2-1; tentative D call: TRBD1 (6 bases). This CDR3 contains 13 residues. Germline V gene data show CDR1 as SGHRS and CDR2 as YFSETQ. V was pared by 4 bases and J by 4 bases, with 9 bases between. The CDR3 DNA reads as TGCGCCAGCAGCATTCAGGGGTACAATGAGCAGTTCTTC. Its translation: CASSIQGYNEQFF.